This paragraph reports one T cell receptor beta chain. This record comes from a study of blood T cell repertoires in COVID-19. Study overall: Acute-phase and convalescent COVID-19 samples originated in the United States, Italy and Spain. From T cells, B-cell-depleted T cells, or PBMCs came the material, which was cDNA or gDNA.

Original methodology: For nucleated cells, counts were estimated from reference gene primer amplification. Assay used: immunoSEQ multiplex PCR; TCRdb lists only in-frame clones, some missing. The V and J calls and clone size come from that table; D and trimming were worked out from the DNA. There are around 75,000 clones in the sample; around 89% occur only once, and around 0.58% lies in the top ten. The CDR3 loop spans 13 amino acids. After removal of 5 bases from V and 7 bases from J, the junction contained 4 bases not matched to a gene. Germline V CDR1 and CDR2: KGHSH, LQKENI. Sequenced sample: peripheral blood. The V call is TRBV18, the J call TRBJ1-4, with TRBD1 matching over 7 bases. This clonotype was sampled from a man between 60 and 70 years old with acute or convalescent COVID-19. The CDR3 sequence: CASSSRQGEKLFF. In DNA form, the CDR3 reads TGTGCCAGCTCAAGCAGACAGGGTGAAAAACTGTTTTTT.